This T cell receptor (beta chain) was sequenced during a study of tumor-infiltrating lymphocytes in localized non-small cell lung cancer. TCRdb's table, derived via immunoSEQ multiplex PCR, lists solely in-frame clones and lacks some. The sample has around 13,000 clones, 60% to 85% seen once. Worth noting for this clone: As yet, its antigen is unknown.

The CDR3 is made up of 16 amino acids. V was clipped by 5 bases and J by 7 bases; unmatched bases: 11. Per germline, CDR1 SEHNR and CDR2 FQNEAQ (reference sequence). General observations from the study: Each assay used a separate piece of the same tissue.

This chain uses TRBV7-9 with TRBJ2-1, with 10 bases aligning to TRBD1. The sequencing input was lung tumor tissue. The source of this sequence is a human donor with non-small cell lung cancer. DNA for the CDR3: TGTGCCAGCAGCGCTCAATCCGGGACAGGGGTAAATGAGCAGTTCTTC. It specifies CASSAQSGTGVNEQFF.